This passage covers 16 T cell receptor beta chains from one sample sequenced in a study of shared clonotypes between healthy human individuals. Clones were sequenced by immunoSEQ multiplex PCR, and TCRdb holds only the in-frame ones, with some missing. This sample has more than 450,000 clones; about four fifths occur once, and the top ten carry around 13%. Sequencing input: PBMCs. The receptors originated from a woman between 35 and 50 years old in good health. Some clones in this sample may be carry-over from other donors' samples.

The rearrangement joins TRBV7-3 to TRBJ2-3, with TRBD2 as a possible D gene (6 bases). V was shortened by 1 base and J by 6 bases, with 17 bases between the two germline ends. Germline V gene data show CDR1 as SGHTA and CDR2 as FQGTGA. This CDR3 contains 16 residues. The CDR3 spells CASSLSQVGGHDTQYF. The DNA of the CDR3 is TGTGCCAGCAGCTTAAGTCAGGTGGGAGGTCACGATACGCAGTATTTT.

A word on this clone: Other DNA sequences in the sample encode the same CDR3. The genes are TRBV18 and TRBJ2-3; 9 bases are a match to TRBD1. The CDR3 is 15 amino acids. J lost 1 base, V lost 1 base, and 0 bases had no gene match. Germline CDR1 and CDR2: KGHSH and LQKENI. The CDR3 DNA follows: TGTGCCAGCTCACCACGGACAGGGGGCACAGATACGCAGTATTTT. This gives the protein CASSPRTGGTDTQYF.

This sequence joins TRBV9 and TRBJ1-2, with TRBD1 matching 9 bases. Trimming cost V 3 bases and J 5 bases; bases outside gene matches: 8. Germline-derived CDR1 and CDR2 are SGDLS and YYNGEE. The CDR3 sequence is 15 residues long. Here the CDR3 DNA reads TGTGCCAGCAGCGGGAACAGGGGGCGAGGATATGGCTACACCTTC. Amino acids: CASSGNRGRGYGYTF.

The chain combines TRBV2 with TRBJ2-2; 11 bases align to TRBD1. The CDR3 spans 16 residues. The germline V gene has CDR1 SNHLY and CDR2 FYNNEI. Trimming at V came to 4 bases and at J to 9 bases, leaving 10 bases not matched to a gene. The CDR3 protein is CASSAPGTGGIRELFF. The CDR3 DNA follows: TGTGCCAGCAGTGCCCCCGGGACAGGGGGAATCCGGGAGCTGTTTTTT. Full variable domain (missing parts from reference TRBV2 and TRBJ2-2): EPEVTQTPSHQVTQMGQEVILRCVPISNHLYFYWYRQILGQKVEFLVSFYNNEISEKSEIFDDQFSVERPDGSNFTLKIRSTKLEDSAMYFCASSAPGTGGIRELFFGEGSRLTVL.

The chain carries TRBV2 and TRBJ1-1; D is unresolved. The length of the CDR3 is 12 residues. Per the germline V gene, CDR1 is SNHLY and CDR2 is FYNNEI. Trimming took 5 bases from V and 1 from J, leaving 5 bases between them. CDR3 in DNA: TGTGCCAGCAGTCCCCGGAACACTGAAGCTTTCTTT. Translation: CASSPRNTEAFF.

V and J are TRBV19 and TRBJ1-2; a weak D match, TRBD1 (6 bases). Deletions cut 8 bases from V and 5 bases from J, with 15 bases between. The CDR3 is 13 amino acids. From germline, CDR1 is LNHDA and CDR2 SQIVND (reference sequence). The CDR3 sequence is CASWPGHLYGYTF. CDR3 in DNA: TGTGCCAGTTGGCCGGGACACCTGTATGGCTACACCTTC.

The chain combines TRBV5-1 with TRBJ1-4, with 8 bases matching TRBD1. Germline CDR1 and CDR2: SGHRS and YFSETQ. V lost 0 bases to trimming and J lost 7 bases; unmatched junction nucleotides: 5. This CDR3 region has 15 residues. The CDR3 region has the DNA TGCGCCAGCAGCTTGGAGGGACAGGAGTTTGAAAAACTGTTTTTT. It specifies CASSLEGQEFEKLFF.

V usage is TRBV27 and J usage is TRBJ1-5; the D is unclear. Germline V gene data show CDR1 as MNHEY and CDR2 as SMNVEV (reference sequence). CDR3 length: 15 amino acids. V was pared by 0 bases and J by 0 bases, with 6 bases between. CDR3 region: CASSLSGTSNQPQHF. The DNA for the CDR3 is TGTGCCAGCAGTTTATCTGGTACTAGCAATCAGCCCCAGCATTTT.

V is TRBV11-1 and J is TRBJ2-1; D may match TRBD1 or TRBD2 (5 bases each). CDR1 SGHAT and CDR2 FQDESV come from the germline V gene (reference sequence). V dropped 2 bases and J dropped 5 bases, with 10 bases sitting between them. CDR3 size: 14 residues. CDR3 sequence: CASSLMVGDNEQFF. The CDR3 DNA is TGTGCCAGCAGCTTAATGGTGGGGGACAATGAGCAGTTCTTC. Looking up the rest from reference TRBV11-1 and TRBJ2-1 gives the full variable domain: EAEVAQSPRYKITEKSQAVAFWCDPISGHATLYWYRQILGQGPELLVQFQDESVVDDSQLPKDRFSAERLKGVDSTLKIQPAELGDSAMYLCASSLMVGDNEQFFGPGTRLTVL.

The genes are TRBV29-1 and TRBJ2-7; 7 nucleotides agree with TRBD1. Germline CDR1 reads SQVTM; CDR2 reads ANQGSEA. The CDR3 has 13 amino acids. V was clipped by 4 bases and J by 2 bases; unmatched bases: 5. In DNA, the CDR3 is TGCAGCGTTGGTACAGGGGTAGCCTACGAGCAGTACTTC. Amino acids: CSVGTGVAYEQYF.

The gene calls are TRBV29-1 and TRBJ2-3; 10 bases are a match to TRBD2. The CDR3 spans 15 residues. V gave up 7 bases and J gave up 1 base; unmatched junction bases: 8. Germline-derived CDR1 and CDR2 are SQVTM and ANQGSEA. CDR3 loop: CSAWTSGRGTDTQYF. Written as DNA, the CDR3 is TGCAGCGCTTGGACTAGCGGACGTGGCACAGATACGCAGTATTTT.

The chain carries TRBV11-3 and TRBJ2-3, with TRBD2 identical over 8 bases. V was clipped by 1 base and J by 6 bases; unmatched bases: 3. The length of the CDR3 is 14 residues. CDR1 is SGHNT and CDR2 is YENEEA in the germline V gene. CDR3 amino acids: CASSLGREVDTQYF. DNA for the CDR3: TGTGCCAGCAGCTTAGGGCGGGAGGTCGATACGCAGTATTTT.

The CDR3 region has the DNA TGTGCCAGCAGCTTGGCCCTAGGGACGGGAGACAATGAGCAGTTCTTC. It translates to CASSLALGTGDNEQFF. The V gene is TRBV5-4, the J gene TRBJ2-1; D possibly corresponds to TRBD2 (6 bases). The CDR3 contains 16 residues. CDR1 and CDR2 from the germline V gene are SGHNT and YYREEE (reference sequence). The V and J ends lost 0 bases and 5 bases respectively, with 15 bases between them.

A word on this clone: This sequence is one base from a far larger clone and is likely a read error. The same CDR3 also results from other DNA sequences found in this sample. The chain uses TRBV6-1 and TRBJ1-2, with D unresolved. V shed 3 bases and J shed 2 bases, with 4 bases lying between them. Looked up from germline, CDR1 is MNHNS and CDR2 is SASEGT. This CDR3 contains 12 residues. The CDR3 bases are TGTGCCAGCAGTGAGGGAAACTATGGCTACACCTTC. Protein: CASSEGNYGYTF.

This clone appeared a single time. The chain carries TRBV6-5 and TRBJ2-1, with TRBD1 identical over 7 bases. The germline gives CDR1 MNHEY, CDR2 SVGAGI. The trim removed 7 bases at V and 5 bases at J, leaving 8 bases unmatched. This CDR3 spans 14 amino acids. The CDR3 sequence is CASTSWDSDNEQFF. For the CDR3, the DNA is TGTGCCAGCACCTCCTGGGACAGTGACAATGAGCAGTTCTTC.

The V call is TRBV5-4, the J call TRBJ2-5; 9 bases align to TRBD1. Near its end, the DNA agrees better with TRBJ2-7, so the J call may be wrong. CDR3 size: 15 residues. Looked up from germline, CDR1 is SGHNT and CDR2 is YYREEE (reference sequence). The CDR3 protein is CASSWGQGGLYEQYF. The CDR3 DNA sequence: TGTGCCAGCAGCTGGGGACAGGGTGGCTTATACGAGCAGTACTTC.